The 10 T cell receptor beta chains presented below share a single source sample, sequenced in a study of metastatic and nonmetastatic thyroid tumors. TCRdb re-called the PCR reads with MiXCR. Of 50,000 or so clones listed, about 22% are singletons. Every patient underwent thyroid surgery untreated. The sequenced sample consisted of blood. The origin of the receptors is a male donor with papillary thyroid cancer or a benign thyroid nodule (not recorded which). Some clones in this sample may be carry-over from other donors' samples.

This chain links TRBV5-4 with TRBJ2-3; 7 bases are a match to TRBD2. Germline V gene lookup returns CDR1 SGHNT and CDR2 YYREEE (reference sequence). V lost 3 bases and J lost 1; bases outside the gene matches: 8. The CDR3 loop spans 16 amino acids. In DNA, the CDR3 is TGTGCCAGCAGCTCGCCGGGAGGCTGGGGCACAGATACGCAGTATTTT. Residues: CASSSPGGWGTDTQYF. The variable domain in full, completed from reference TRBV5-4 and TRBJ2-3, reads ETGVTQSPTHLIKTRGQQVTLRCSSQSGHNTVSWYQQALGQGPQFIFQYYREEENGRGNFPPRFSGLQFPNYSSELNVNALELDDSALYLCASSSPGGWGTDTQYFGPGTRLTVL.

This chain joins TRBV20-1 and TRBJ1-5; 9 bases are a match to TRBD1. Trimming cost V 6 bases and J 6 bases; bases outside gene matches: 15. The CDR3 totals 16 residues. Germline-derived CDR1 and CDR2 are DFQATT and SNEGSKA (reference sequence). CDR3 DNA: TGCAGTGCCAAGCACCTGGACAGGGGCCTATTTCAGCCCCAGCATTTT. This translates into CSAKHLDRGLFQPQHF.

This clone was recorded once. One end of the junction fails to match germline, which may point to a read error. V is TRBV18 and J is TRBJ2-2, with D tentatively TRBD2 (5 bases). The germline CDR1 and CDR2 sequences are KGHSH and LQKENI. The CDR3 is made up of 11 amino acids. The CDR3 DNA reads TGTGCCAGCCAATACACCGGGGAGCTTTTTTTT. It yields the protein CASQYTGELFF.

This clone showed up many times. The chain joins TRBV2 to TRBJ1-6, with D unclear. V lost 4 bases and J 6 bases, leaving 10 bases between the germline ends. CDR1 and CDR2 (germline): SNHLY, FYNNEI. CDR3 length: 14 amino acids. The CDR3 loop is CASSVRSGNSPLHF. The CDR3 region has the DNA TGTGCCAGCAGTGTTAGGAGTGGTAATTCACCCCTCCACTTT.

This clone has a handful of counts. This chain joins TRBV28 and TRBJ2-7; 8 nucleotides line up with TRBD1. Germline assignment: CDR1 MDHEN and CDR2 SYDVKM. The V segment lost 5 bases and the J segment 2 bases; nucleotides outside the gene matches: 5. This CDR3 contains 14 residues. CDR3 coding DNA: TGTGCCAGCAGTCTCGGACAGGGAACCTACGAGCAGTACTTC. Its protein product is CASSLGQGTYEQYF.

This sequence joins TRBV20-1 and TRBJ2-1, with 7 bases lining up with TRBD2. V gave up 3 bases and J gave up 4 bases; unmatched junction bases: 6. Germline lookup yields CDR1 DFQATT and CDR2 SNEGSKA (reference sequence). The CDR3 contains 14 residues. The CDR3 is CSASVIGGYNEQFF. CDR3 coding DNA: TGCAGTGCTAGCGTGATCGGGGGGTACAATGAGCAGTTCTTC.

The chain uses TRBV30 and TRBJ1-2; D is perhaps TRBD1 (5 bases). This CDR3 has 13 residues. Trimming took 3 bases from V and 8 from J, leaving 16 bases between them. Germline CDR1 reads GTSNPN; CDR2 reads SVGIG (reference sequence). The CDR3 spells CAWSLPGGEGYTF. DNA for the CDR3: TGTGCCTGGAGCTTACCAGGAGGGGAAGGCTACACCTTC.

Many counts were recorded for this clone. This chain connects TRBV7-3 to TRBJ2-1, with 12 positions matching TRBD2. Unmatched junction bases numbered 5, after V lost 2 bases and J lost 9 bases. CDR3 length: 15 amino acids. The germline CDR1 and CDR2 sequences are SGHTA and FQGTGA. CDR3 region: CASSLASGRVGEQFF. DNA of the CDR3: TGTGCCAGCAGCTTAGCTAGCGGGAGGGTGGGTGAGCAGTTCTTC.

This clone came up many times. The chain links TRBV5-5 to TRBJ2-3; D not certain. Germline V gene data show CDR1 as SGHKS and CDR2 as YYEKEE (reference sequence). Trimming took 2 bases from V and 5 from J, leaving 18 bases between them. The CDR3 spans 16 residues. The CDR3: CASSFTPRDTQDTQYF. DNA of the CDR3: TGTGCCAGCAGCTTTACCCCACGAGACACACAAGATACGCAGTATTTT.

This clone was recorded many times. The rearrangement links TRBV7-2 to TRBJ2-5, with D unresolved. The CDR3 consists of 12 residues. Trimming removed 6 bases from V and 6 bases from J, with 11 bases in between. Germline V gene sequence: CDR1 SGHTA, CDR2 FQGNSA. This CDR3 is CASSSYLQTQYF. The DNA for the CDR3 is TGTGCCAGCAGTTCCTACCTACAGACCCAGTACTTC.